The clone carrying this T cell receptor (beta chain) was counted at least ten times. This sample stems from a study of identical twins. There are 11 residues in the CDR3. V dropped 4 bases and J dropped 11 bases, with 14 bases sitting between them. Germline V gene data show CDR1 as SQVTM and CDR2 as ANQGSEA. Donors were all healthy Caucasians. A universal primer binding site was introduced by template switching. The final cDNA contained unique molecular identifiers. TCRdb recomputed calls from the 5' RACE reads with MiXCR, one row per CDR3 protein. The table shows approximately 500,000 distinct CDR3 sequences, with about 24% occurring only once. These data were also reused for a study on T cells expressing NK-cell markers. Per that paper: There remained a lack of clarity about HCMV specificity of expanded NKG2C+ T cell clones.

The sequence was collected from a young woman in good health. The gene calls are TRBV29-1 and TRBJ1-1; the D is unclear. Sequenced input: CD4+ T cells sorted from blood. CDR3 sequence (DNA): TGCAGCGTTGCGCTAAATCTTTGGGCTTTCTTT. It encodes CSVALNLWAFF.